This T cell receptor beta chain appears in the sequencing data of a study of identical twins. Study observations and caveats: Out-of-frame alpha sequences common to twins exhibited a surplus of low generation probability.

For this clonotype: The antigen is unknown.

The germline V and J ends were trimmed by 0 bases and 7 bases, with 5 bases remaining between them. The CDR3 has 12 residues. From germline, CDR1 is SGHRS and CDR2 YFSETQ. TCRdb re-analysed the 5' RACE reads in MiXCR, keeping a single row per CDR3 protein. This table has around 370,000 distinct CDR3 sequences, approximately 8.7% appearing once. The material sequenced was naive T cells sorted from blood. The sequence was collected from a woman aged 45-59 years in good health. V usage is TRBV5-1 and J usage is TRBJ2-1; D is undetermined. Written as DNA, the CDR3 is TGCGCCAGCAGCTTGGCCTTGAATGAGCAGTTCTTC. Translating gives CASSLALNEQFF.